These 8 T cell receptor beta chains were all obtained from the same sample, sequenced in a study of T-cell memory formation after mild COVID-19. TCRdb called the 5' RACE reads again in MiXCR, with one record for every CDR3 protein. The sample has fewer than 650,000 distinct CDR3 sequences, roughly a fifth seen once; the top ten hold about 8.4%. Sequencing was performed on PBMCs or a T cell subset sorted from them (not recorded which). Receptors originate from an adult woman who had mild COVID-19 (a few samples of this study predate the infection). Cell type and time point are not known.

This clonotype was observed a few times. This sequence joins TRBV3-1 and TRBJ2-7; D is ambiguous. Germline V CDR1 and CDR2: LGHDT, YNNKEL (reference sequence). V was clipped by 1 base and J by 2 bases, with 15 bases between them. The CDR3 contains 16 residues. CDR3 amino acids: CASSQVQGQNPYEQYF. CDR3 DNA sequence: TGTGCCAGCAGCCAAGTACAAGGTCAAAACCCCTACGAGCAGTACTTC.

This clonotype turned up a few times. The chain has TRBV9 and TRBJ2-2, with a possible D match to TRBD2 (6 bases). CDR3 length: 16 residues. Trimming cost V 3 bases and J 6 bases, with 18 bases left between them. From germline, CDR1 is SGDLS and CDR2 YYNGEE. The chain's CDR3 is CASSGGRLEGPGELFF. The CDR3 DNA follows: TGTGCCAGCAGCGGAGGGAGACTAGAGGGACCCGGGGAGCTGTTTTTT.

This clonotype was seen a few times. The gene calls are TRBV27 and TRBJ2-7, with D perhaps matching TRBD2 (6 bases). In germline, CDR1 is MNHEY, CDR2 SMNVEV (reference sequence). This CDR3 is built from 16 residues. V shed 6 bases and J shed 1 base, with 19 bases lying between them. In DNA form, the CDR3 reads TGTGCCAGCAGAAGGAACGGAGGGTCCGGATCCTACGAGCAGTACTTC. This translates into CASRRNGGSGSYEQYF.

The chain has TRBV20-1 and TRBJ1-2; weak D call: TRBD1 (6 bases). Germline CDR1 reads DFQATT; CDR2 reads SNEGSKA (reference sequence). This CDR3 is 17 amino acids long. V lost 5 bases and J lost 1, with 23 bases in between. Written as DNA, the CDR3 is TGCAGTGCTGCGAGGTGGGGAGGGGGGCGCGATAACTATGGCTACACCTTC. This sequence encodes CSAARWGGGRDNYGYTF.

The V and J genes are TRBV15 and TRBJ2-7; TRBD2 matches at 9 bases. Germline values: CDR1 LNHNV, CDR2 YYDKDF (reference sequence). The CDR3 covers 15 residues. The J segment lost 0 bases and the V segment lost 5 bases, leaving 5 bases of the junction unmatched. CDR3 region: CATSLAGTNSYEQYF. CDR3 nucleotide sequence: TGTGCCACCAGCCTAGCGGGGACAAACTCCTACGAGCAGTACTTC.

V gene TRBV10-2 combines with J gene TRBJ1-2; 8 nucleotides align to TRBD1. V was clipped by 6 bases and J by 0 bases; unmatched bases: 0. CDR1 is WSHSY, CDR2 SAAADI, per germline. The CDR3 contains 13 residues. The CDR3 nucleotides are TGCGCCAGCAGGGGACAGGCTAACTATGGCTACACCTTC. It translates to CASRGQANYGYTF.

This clonotype showed up just a few times. The chain links TRBV24-1 to TRBJ2-3; D call uncertain. The V gene's germline CDR1 is KGHDR and CDR2 SFDVKD. Deletions cut 5 bases from V and 2 bases from J, with 10 bases between. This CDR3 contains 14 residues. CDR3: CATSALGSTDTQYF. CDR3 coding DNA: TGTGCCACCAGTGCCCTTGGGTCCACAGATACGCAGTATTTT.

This rearrangement joins TRBV5-1 to TRBJ2-1; 12 bases line up with TRBD2. V lost 3 bases, J lost 2 bases, and 3 bases stayed unmatched. Germline loops: CDR1 SGHRS, CDR2 YFSETQ. The CDR3 has 16 residues. DNA for the CDR3: TGCGCCAGCAGCTGGACTAGCGGGACGACCTACAATGAGCAGTTCTTC. Translated: CASSWTSGTTYNEQFF.